This TCR beta chain was captured by sequencing in a study of OX40 agonist ivuxolimab in advanced cancers. CDR3 length: 13 amino acids. Germline values: CDR1 SGHNT, CDR2 YYREEE (reference sequence). With 3 bases removed from V and 4 bases from J, the gap between germline ends came to 7 bases. The data were produced by immunoSEQ multiplex PCR, yet TCRdb's version contains in-frame clones alone and is incomplete. The sample holds 9,500 to 15,000 clones, 80% to 90% seen once. The receptor was isolated from an adult with an advanced solid tumor such as melanoma, head and neck, liver or kidney cancer. This specimen consisted of CD4+ or CD8+ T cells sorted from blood, obtained in a trial of the OX40 agonist ivuxolimab. V usage is TRBV5-4 and J usage is TRBJ2-2; D unresolved. CDR3 DNA sequence: TGTGCCAGCAGCTCGGACCTCACCGGGGAGCTGTTTTTT. It translates to CASSSDLTGELFF.